This T cell receptor (beta chain) was retrieved from a study of beta chain features in type 1 diabetes. The study, taken as a whole, reports: Lower insertion and higher deletion counts appeared at VDJ junctions in type 1 diabetes patients. Researchers reported that naive, central memory and Treg TCRB repertoires appeared more similar in patients than in healthy donors. TCRB CDR3s were moderately but significantly shorter in Type 1 diabetes patients in all four CD4+ subsets.

V was shortened by 5 bases and J by 0 bases, with 8 bases between the two germline ends. CDR1 is SEHNR and CDR2 is FQNEAQ in the germline V gene (reference sequence). The CDR3 totals 15 residues. Notes on this clone: The antigen is unknown.

Of the isolated RNA, all was reverse transcribed, and so the sequenced material was expressed TCRB transcripts. The table came from immunoSEQ multiplex PCR; TCRdb's copy has only in-frame clones and leaves some out. Here the sample spans 600,000 to 700,000 clones, roughly 13% being singletons. The sample taken for sequencing was naive CD4+ T cells from blood. The chain has TRBV7-9 and TRBJ2-6, with no clear D. This receptor was obtained from a man younger than 35 with type 1 diabetes. DNA for the CDR3: TGTGCCAGCAGCCTTACAATCTCTGGGGCCAACGTCCTGACTTTC. Its protein is CASSLTISGANVLTF.